This TCR beta chain was identified in a study of graft-versus-host responses after intestinal transplantation. Whole-study context: Those transplanted obtained multivisceral, liver-intestinal, or isolated intestinal grafts. Once they had received anti-thymocyte globulin induction, all recipients took tacrolimus and steroids for two to three years.

Worth noting for this clone: Its specificity is not known.

The method was immunoSEQ multiplex PCR; TCRdb's version includes in-frame clones alone and lacks a portion of them. This sample yields some 140,000 clones, of which about 90% are seen a single time; approximately 0.2% belongs to the top ten. Study observations and caveats: Within allografts, high graft-versus-host to host-versus-graft clonal ratios were seen among patients with graft-donor T cell macrochimerism. The authors found GvH clones in recipient marrow, some appearing first in ileum or blood.

The material sequenced was unstimulated CD4+ T cells sorted from spleen or lymph node cells, taken before intestinal transplant. The receptor's source is a human donor who received an intestinal transplant.

CDR3 loop: CATRDRAEPITGNTIYF. In DNA, the CDR3 is TGTGCCACCAGAGATAGGGCAGAACCTATAACTGGAAACACCATATATTTT. The chain couples TRBV15 to TRBJ1-3; D is unclear. Germline V lookup: CDR1 LNHNV, CDR2 YYDKDF (reference sequence). The CDR3 covers 17 residues. Trimming stripped 6 bases from V and 2 bases from J, with 20 bases between.